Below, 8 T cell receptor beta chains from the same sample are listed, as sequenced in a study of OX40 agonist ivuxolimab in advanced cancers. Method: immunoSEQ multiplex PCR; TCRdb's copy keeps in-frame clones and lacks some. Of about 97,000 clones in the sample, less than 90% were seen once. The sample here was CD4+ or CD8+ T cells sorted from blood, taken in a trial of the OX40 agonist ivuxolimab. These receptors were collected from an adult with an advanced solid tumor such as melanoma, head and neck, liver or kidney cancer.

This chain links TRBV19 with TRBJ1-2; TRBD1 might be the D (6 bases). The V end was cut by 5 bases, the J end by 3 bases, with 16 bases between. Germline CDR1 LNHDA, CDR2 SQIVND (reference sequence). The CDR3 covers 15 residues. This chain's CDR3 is CASSPRGGGDYGYTF. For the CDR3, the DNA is TGTGCCAGTAGTCCTCGAGGCGGGGGCGACTATGGCTACACCTTC.

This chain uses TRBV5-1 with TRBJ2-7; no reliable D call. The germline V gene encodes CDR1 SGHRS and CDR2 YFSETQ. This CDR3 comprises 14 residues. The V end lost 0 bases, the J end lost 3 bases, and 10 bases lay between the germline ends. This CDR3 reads CASSLGWGNYEQYF. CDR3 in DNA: TGCGCCAGCAGCTTGGGGTGGGGTAACTACGAGCAGTACTTC. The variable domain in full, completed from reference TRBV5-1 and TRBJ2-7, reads KAGVTQTPRYLIKTRGQQVTLSCSPISGHRSVSWYQQTPGQGLQFLFEYFSETQRNKGNFPGRFSGRQFSNSRSEMNVSTLELGDSALYLCASSLGWGNYEQYFGPGTRLTVT.

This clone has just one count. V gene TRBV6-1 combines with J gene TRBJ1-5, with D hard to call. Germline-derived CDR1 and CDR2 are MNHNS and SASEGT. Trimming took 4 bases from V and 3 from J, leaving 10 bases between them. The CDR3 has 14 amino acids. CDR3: CASSVSAPNQPQHF. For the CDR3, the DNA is TGTGCCAGCAGTGTCTCAGCCCCCAATCAGCCCCAGCATTTT.

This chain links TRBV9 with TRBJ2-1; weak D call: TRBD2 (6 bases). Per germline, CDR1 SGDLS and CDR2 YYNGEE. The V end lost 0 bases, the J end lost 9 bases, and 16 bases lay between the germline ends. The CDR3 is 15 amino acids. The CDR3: CASSVGGQGGTEQFF. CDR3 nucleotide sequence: TGTGCCAGCAGCGTAGGAGGGCAGGGAGGAACTGAGCAGTTCTTC. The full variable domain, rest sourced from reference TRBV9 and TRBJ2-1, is DSGVTQTPKHLITATGQRVTLRCSPRSGDLSVYWYQQSLDQGLQFLIQYYNGEERAKGNILERFSAQQFPDLHSELNLSSLELGDSALYFCASSVGGQGGTEQFFGPGTRLTVL.

Here the CDR3 reads CASSYSGQSEAFF. CDR3 DNA sequence: TGTGCCAGCAGTTACTCGGGACAGTCTGAAGCTTTCTTT. The gene calls are TRBV6-5 and TRBJ1-1, with 7 bases identical to TRBD1. Unmatched junction bases numbered 1, after V lost 0 bases and J lost 6 bases. From germline, CDR1 is MNHEY and CDR2 SVGAGI. The CDR3 sequence is 13 residues long.

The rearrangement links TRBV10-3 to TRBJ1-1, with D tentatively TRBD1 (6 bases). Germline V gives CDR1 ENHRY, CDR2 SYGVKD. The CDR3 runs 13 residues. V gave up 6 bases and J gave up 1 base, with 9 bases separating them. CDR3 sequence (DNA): TGTGCCATCAGGAGGGGGGCGAACACTGAAGCTTTCTTT. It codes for CAIRRGANTEAFF.

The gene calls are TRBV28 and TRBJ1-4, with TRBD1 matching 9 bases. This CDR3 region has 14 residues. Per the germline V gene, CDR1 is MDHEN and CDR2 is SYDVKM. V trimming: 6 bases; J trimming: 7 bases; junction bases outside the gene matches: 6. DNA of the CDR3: TGTGCCAGCAGCCCGACAGGGGGGGGTGAAAAACTGTTTTTT. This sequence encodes CASSPTGGGEKLFF. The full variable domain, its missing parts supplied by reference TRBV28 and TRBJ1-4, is DVKVTQSSRYLVKRTGEKVFLECVQDMDHENMFWYRQDPGLGLRLIYFSYDVKMKEKGDIPEGYSVSREKKERFSLILESASTNQTSMYLCASSPTGGGEKLFFGSGTQLSVL.

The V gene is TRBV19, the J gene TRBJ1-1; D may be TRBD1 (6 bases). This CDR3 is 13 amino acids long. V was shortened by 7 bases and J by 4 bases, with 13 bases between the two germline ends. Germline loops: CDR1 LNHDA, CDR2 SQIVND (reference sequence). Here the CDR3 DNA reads TGTGCCAGTATGGGCAGGGGAGGCACTGAAGCTTTCTTT. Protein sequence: CASMGRGGTEAFF.